The entry below describes one T cell receptor beta chain. What it binds is not known. This table comes from immunoSEQ multiplex PCR, and its TCRdb copy is limited to in-frame clones, with some not included. The table includes over a million clones, under 80% detected once. The sample comes from a study of shared clonotypes between healthy human individuals. Study observations and caveats: Among the subsets, naive ones generally showed larger estimated richness than memory ones. Approximately 4.6% of naive CD4 clonotypes were shared across four donors.

The V end was cut by 2 bases, the J end by 3 bases, with 12 bases between. Germline V gene sequence: CDR1 SGHTA, CDR2 FQGNSA. The CDR3 runs 15 residues. This sequence was found in a man younger than 35 in good health. This chain uses TRBV7-2 with TRBJ2-3; a possible D gene is TRBD1 (5 bases). The specimen was memory CD4+ T cells sorted from blood. Subset given: CD45RA-negative fraction. The CDR3: CASSLRGRKTDTQYF. CDR3 nucleotides: TGTGCCAGCAGCTTAAGGGGTAGGAAAACAGATACGCAGTATTTT.